These T cell receptor beta chains were read from a single sample in a study of T cell changes during pregnancy in multiple sclerosis. Assay: immunoSEQ multiplex PCR; the TCRdb copy retains only in-frame clones and omits some. The table lists about 99,000 clones, 85% to 95% of them singletons. Sequencing was performed on peripheral blood, taken after pregnancy. Every receptor here comes from a female donor with multiple sclerosis, enrolled in a pregnancy study. CDR3s include the opening cysteine and the closing phenylalanine or tryptophan. The order of the fields is clone size, D gene, J gene, V gene, CDR3 DNA, CDR3 protein. The D gene is left open where the match is weak. A row's size may be missing; if present it is once, few, many or a size class.

few . TRBJ1-1 TRBV30 TGTGCCTGGAACATGAACACTGAAGCTTTCTTT CAWNMNTEAFF
. . TRBJ2-5 TRBV15 TGTGCCACCAGCAGAACGGCAGGCAGGCAAGAGACCCAGTACTTC CATSRTAGRQETQYF
. TRBD2 TRBJ2-1 TRBV30 TGTGCCTGGAGTGTACCTAGCGGGGGGATTTTAGGCGAGCAGTTCTTC CAWSVPSGGILGEQFF
. TRBD1 TRBJ2-3 TRBV12-5 TGTGCTAGTGGTTTGACAGGCAGGGGGCTAGAAGATACGCAGTATTTT CASGLTGRGLEDTQYF
. . TRBJ2-7 TRBV18 TGTGCCAGCTCACCATTCACTGGAGGTTACGAGCAGTACTTC CASSPFTGGYEQYF
. TRBD1 TRBJ2-7 TRBV5-1 TGCGCCAGCAGCTCCGGGACAGGGCTTTCCTCCTACGAGCAGTACTTC CASSSGTGLSSYEQYF
. . TRBJ2-1 TRBV18 TGTGCCAGCTCACCACAGCGGAGCTCCTACAATGAGCAGTTCTTC CASSPQRSSYNEQFF
. . TRBJ2-5 TRBV29-1 TGCAGCGTTGAACCGGGGTTTGCGGAGACCCAGTACTTC CSVEPGFAETQYF
. . TRBJ2-1 TRBV19 TGTGCCAGTAGTATGGACTGGAGCTCCTACAATGAGCAGTTCTTC CASSMDWSSYNEQFF
. TRBD1 TRBJ1-1 TRBV29-1 TGCAGCTACACGGTGGGGGGACAGGTGGGCCGAACTGAAGCTTTCTTT CSYTVGGQVGRTEAFF
. TRBD1 TRBJ2-1 TRBV6-1 TGTGCCAGCAGTAAAGACAGGGACACTGCATCCCTATACAATGAGCAGTTCTTC CASSKDRDTASLYNEQFF